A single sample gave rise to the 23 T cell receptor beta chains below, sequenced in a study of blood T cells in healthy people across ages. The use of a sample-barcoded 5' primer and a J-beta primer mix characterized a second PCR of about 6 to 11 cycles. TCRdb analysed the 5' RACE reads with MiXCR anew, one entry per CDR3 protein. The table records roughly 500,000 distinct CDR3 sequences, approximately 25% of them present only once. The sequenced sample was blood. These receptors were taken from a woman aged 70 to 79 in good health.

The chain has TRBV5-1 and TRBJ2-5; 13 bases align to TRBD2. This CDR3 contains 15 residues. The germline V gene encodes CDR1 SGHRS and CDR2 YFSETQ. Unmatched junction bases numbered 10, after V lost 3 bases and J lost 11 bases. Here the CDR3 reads CASSSTSGGPYGQYF. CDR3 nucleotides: TGCGCCAGCAGCTCGACTAGCGGGGGGCCCTACGGGCAGTACTTC.

The CDR3 DNA follows: TGTGCCACCAGCAGAGACCAGGCGGGGATTCAGTTCTTC. It translates to CATSRDQAGIQFF. The rearrangement uses TRBV15 and TRBJ2-1, with D possibly matching TRBD2 (6 bases). Germline CDR1 reads LNHNV; CDR2 reads YYDKDF (reference sequence). The CDR3 contains 13 residues. The V gene lost 0 bases and the J gene lost 13 bases, with 13 bases spanning the gap.

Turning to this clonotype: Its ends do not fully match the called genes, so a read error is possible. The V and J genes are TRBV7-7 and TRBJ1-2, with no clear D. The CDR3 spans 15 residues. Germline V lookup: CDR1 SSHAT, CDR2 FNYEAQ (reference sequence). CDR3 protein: CASSWTMEANYGYTF. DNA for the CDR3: TGTGCTAGCAGCTGGACGATGGAGGCTAACTATGGCTACACCTTC.

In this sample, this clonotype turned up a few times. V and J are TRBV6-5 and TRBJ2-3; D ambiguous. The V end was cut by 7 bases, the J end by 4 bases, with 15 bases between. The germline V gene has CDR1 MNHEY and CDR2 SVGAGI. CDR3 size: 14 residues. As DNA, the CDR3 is TGTGCCAGCACCCCGAACCTGGGCGCAGATACGCAGTATTTT. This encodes CASTPNLGADTQYF.

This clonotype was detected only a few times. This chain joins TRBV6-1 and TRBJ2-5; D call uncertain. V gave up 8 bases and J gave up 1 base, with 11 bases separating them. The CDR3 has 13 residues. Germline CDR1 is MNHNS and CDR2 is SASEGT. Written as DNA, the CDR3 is TGTGCCAGCTCCGTAGTGGGCCAAGAGACCCAGTACTTC. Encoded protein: CASSVVGQETQYF.

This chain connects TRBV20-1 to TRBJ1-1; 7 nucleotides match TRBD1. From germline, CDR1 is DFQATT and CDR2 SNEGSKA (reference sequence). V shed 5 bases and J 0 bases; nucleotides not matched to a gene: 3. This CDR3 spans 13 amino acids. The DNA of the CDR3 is TGCAGTGCTGCGACAGGGATGAACACTGAAGCTTTCTTT. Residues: CSAATGMNTEAFF.

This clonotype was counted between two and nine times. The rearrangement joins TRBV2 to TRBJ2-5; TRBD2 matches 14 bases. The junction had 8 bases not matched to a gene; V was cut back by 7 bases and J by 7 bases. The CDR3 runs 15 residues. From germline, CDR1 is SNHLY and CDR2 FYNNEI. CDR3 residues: CASTFTGTSGGTQYF. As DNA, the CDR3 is TGTGCCAGCACCTTCACCGGGACTAGCGGGGGGACCCAGTACTTC.

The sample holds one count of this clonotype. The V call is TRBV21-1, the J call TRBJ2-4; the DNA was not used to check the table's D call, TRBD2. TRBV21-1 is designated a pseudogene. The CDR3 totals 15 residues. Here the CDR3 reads CASPSRGITKNIQYF. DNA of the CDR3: TGTGCCAGCCCCTCGCGGGGGATCACCAAAAACATTCAGTACTTC.

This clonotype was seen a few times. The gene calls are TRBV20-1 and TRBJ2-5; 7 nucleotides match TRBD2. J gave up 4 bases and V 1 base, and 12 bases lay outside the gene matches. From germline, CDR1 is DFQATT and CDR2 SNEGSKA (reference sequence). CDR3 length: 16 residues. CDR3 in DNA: TGCAGTGCTAGAGGAGGGTACGGGAGGACAAGAGAGACCCAGTACTTC. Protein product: CSARGGYGRTRETQYF.

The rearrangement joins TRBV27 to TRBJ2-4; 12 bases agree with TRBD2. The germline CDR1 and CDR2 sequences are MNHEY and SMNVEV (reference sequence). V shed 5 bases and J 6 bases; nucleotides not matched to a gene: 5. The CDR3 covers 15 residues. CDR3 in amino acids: CASSGLAGGGNIQYF. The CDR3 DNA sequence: TGTGCCAGCAGTGGCCTAGCGGGAGGGGGAAACATTCAGTACTTC.

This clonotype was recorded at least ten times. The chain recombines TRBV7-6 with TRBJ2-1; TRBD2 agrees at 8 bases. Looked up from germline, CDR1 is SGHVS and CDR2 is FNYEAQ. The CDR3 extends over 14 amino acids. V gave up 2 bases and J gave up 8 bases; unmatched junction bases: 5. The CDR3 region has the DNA TGTGCCAGCAGCTTACCGGGGGGGTTCCATGAGCAGTTCTTC. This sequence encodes CASSLPGGFHEQFF.

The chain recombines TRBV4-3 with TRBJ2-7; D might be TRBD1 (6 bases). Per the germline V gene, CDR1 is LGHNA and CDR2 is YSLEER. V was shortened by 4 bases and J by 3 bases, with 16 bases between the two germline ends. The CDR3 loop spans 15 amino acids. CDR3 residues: CASSPKQGRNYEQYF. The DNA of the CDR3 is TGCGCCAGCAGCCCCAAGCAGGGGAGAAACTACGAGCAGTACTTC.

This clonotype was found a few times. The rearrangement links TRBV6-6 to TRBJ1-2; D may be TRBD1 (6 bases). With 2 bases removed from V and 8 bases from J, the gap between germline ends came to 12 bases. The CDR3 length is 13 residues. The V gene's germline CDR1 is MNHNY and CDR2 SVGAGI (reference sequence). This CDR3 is CASSYGWGTGYTF. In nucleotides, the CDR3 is TGTGCCAGCAGTTACGGGTGGGGGACAGGCTACACCTTC.

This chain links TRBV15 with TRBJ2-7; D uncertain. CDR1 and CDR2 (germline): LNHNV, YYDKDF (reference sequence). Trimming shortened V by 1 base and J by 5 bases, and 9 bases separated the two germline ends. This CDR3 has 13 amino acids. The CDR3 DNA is TGTGCCACCAGCAGAGTGGTGGCTGACGAGCAGTACTTC. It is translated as CATSRVVADEQYF.

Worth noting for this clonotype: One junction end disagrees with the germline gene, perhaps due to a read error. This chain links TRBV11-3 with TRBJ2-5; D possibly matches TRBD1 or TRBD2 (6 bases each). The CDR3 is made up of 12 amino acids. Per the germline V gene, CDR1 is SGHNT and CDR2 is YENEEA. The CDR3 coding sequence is TGTGCCAGCAGGGCCGGGGGCCCCTGGGAGTTCTTC. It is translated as CASRAGGPWEFF.

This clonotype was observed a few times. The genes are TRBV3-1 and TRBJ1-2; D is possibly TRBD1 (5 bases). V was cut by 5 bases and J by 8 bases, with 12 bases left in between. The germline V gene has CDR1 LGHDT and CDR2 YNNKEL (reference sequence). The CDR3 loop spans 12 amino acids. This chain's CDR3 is CASSVTGGGYTF. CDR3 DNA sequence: TGTGCCAGCAGCGTTACAGGAGGAGGCTACACCTTC.

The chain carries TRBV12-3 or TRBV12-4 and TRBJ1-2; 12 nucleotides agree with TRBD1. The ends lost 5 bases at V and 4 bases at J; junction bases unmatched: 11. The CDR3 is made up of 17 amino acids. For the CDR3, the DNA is TGTGCCAGCAGTGCCCGGGACAGGGGGCGTCTGGCCTATGGCTACACCTTC. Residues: CASSARDRGRLAYGYTF.

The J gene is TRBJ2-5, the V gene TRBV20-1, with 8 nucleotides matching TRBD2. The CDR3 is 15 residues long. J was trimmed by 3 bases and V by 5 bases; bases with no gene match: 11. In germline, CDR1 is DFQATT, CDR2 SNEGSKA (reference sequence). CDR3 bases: TGCAGTGCTTATCCCGGCCGAGCGGGGGAAGAGACCCAGTACTTC. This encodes CSAYPGRAGEETQYF.

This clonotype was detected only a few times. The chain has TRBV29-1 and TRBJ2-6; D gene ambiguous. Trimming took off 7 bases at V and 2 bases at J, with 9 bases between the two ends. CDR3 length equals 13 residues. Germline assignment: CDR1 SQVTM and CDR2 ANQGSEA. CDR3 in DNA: TGCAGCGCCGGAAGTACTGGGGCCAACGTCCTGACTTTC. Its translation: CSAGSTGANVLTF.

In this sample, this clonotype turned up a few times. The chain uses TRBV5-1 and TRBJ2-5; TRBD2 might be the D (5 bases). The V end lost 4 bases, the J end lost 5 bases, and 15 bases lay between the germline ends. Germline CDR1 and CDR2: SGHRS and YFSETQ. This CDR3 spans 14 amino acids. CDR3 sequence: CASSHGEMGETQYF. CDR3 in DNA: TGCGCCAGCAGCCACGGGGAAATGGGGGAGACCCAGTACTTC. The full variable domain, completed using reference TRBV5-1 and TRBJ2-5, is KAGVTQTPRYLIKTRGQQVTLSCSPISGHRSVSWYQQTPGQGLQFLFEYFSETQRNKGNFPGRFSGRQFSNSRSEMNVSTLELGDSALYLCASSHGEMGETQYFGPGTRLLVL.

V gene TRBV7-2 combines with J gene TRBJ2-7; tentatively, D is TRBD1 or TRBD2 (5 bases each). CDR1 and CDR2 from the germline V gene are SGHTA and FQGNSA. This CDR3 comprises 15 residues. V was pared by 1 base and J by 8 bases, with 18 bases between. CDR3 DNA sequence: TGTGCCAGCAGCTTAGATGGGGGTTACCCTAATAAGCAGTACTTC. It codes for CASSLDGGYPNKQYF.

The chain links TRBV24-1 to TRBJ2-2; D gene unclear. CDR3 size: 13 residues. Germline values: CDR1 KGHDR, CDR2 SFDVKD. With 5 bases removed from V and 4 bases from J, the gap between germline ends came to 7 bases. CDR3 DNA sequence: TGTGCCACCAGTGGCGACTCCACCGGGGAGCTGTTTTTT. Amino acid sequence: CATSGDSTGELFF.

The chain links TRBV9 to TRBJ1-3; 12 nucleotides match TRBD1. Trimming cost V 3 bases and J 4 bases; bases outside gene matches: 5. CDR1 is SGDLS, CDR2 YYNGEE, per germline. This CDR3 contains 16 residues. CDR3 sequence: CASSAMGQGAGNTIYF. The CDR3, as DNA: TGTGCCAGCAGCGCGATGGGACAGGGGGCCGGAAACACCATATATTTT.